Below, 21 T cell receptor beta chains from the same sample are listed, as sequenced in a study of blood T cell repertoires in COVID-19. Sequencing was performed with immunoSEQ multiplex PCR; in TCRdb, only in-frame clones are kept and a portion is missing. The data hold about 50,000 clones, with 60% to 80% observed a single time. Sequencing used PBMCs or T cells enriched from blood (not recorded which). The receptor source for this set is a woman between 45 and 60 years old with acute COVID-19.

The chain has TRBV6-5 and TRBJ1-1, with 7 bases aligning to TRBD1. CDR1 is MNHEY, CDR2 SVGAGI, per germline. Trimming cost V 6 bases and J 0 bases; bases outside gene matches: 4. The CDR3 runs to 14 residues. CDR3 protein: CASSPQGVNTEAFF. Written as DNA, the CDR3 is TGTGCCAGCAGCCCCCAGGGGGTGAACACTGAAGCTTTCTTT.

About this clone: This same CDR3 is encoded by further DNA sequences in the sample. This chain joins TRBV5-1 and TRBJ1-2; D not resolved. This CDR3 has 12 amino acids. The germline CDR1 and CDR2 sequences are SGHRS and YFSETQ. V was trimmed by 5 bases and J by 2 bases, leaving 7 bases between them. CDR3 sequence (DNA): TGCGCCAGCAGACCGGGGAACTATGGCTACACCTTC. Protein sequence: CASRPGNYGYTF.

The V gene is TRBV24-1, the J gene TRBJ2-5; D call uncertain. The CDR3 runs to 13 residues. Germline assignment: CDR1 KGHDR and CDR2 SFDVKD. V dropped 4 bases and J dropped 7 bases, with 12 bases sitting between them. The CDR3 reads CATSEADLVTQYF. In DNA, the CDR3 is TGTGCCACCAGTGAGGCAGATTTGGTGACCCAGTACTTC.

V and J are TRBV28 and TRBJ2-2; 11 bases match TRBD2. The V segment lost 5 bases and the J segment 6 bases; nucleotides outside the gene matches: 8. The CDR3 loop spans 16 amino acids. CDR1 and CDR2 (germline): MDHEN, SYDVKM. As DNA, the CDR3 is TGTGCCAGCAGTCCCGTAGCGGGGGGGCCAGCCGGGGAGCTGTTTTTT. Its protein is CASSPVAGGPAGELFF.

This clone has more than one count but fewer than ten. This rearrangement joins TRBV25-1 to TRBJ1-3, with unresolved D. Between the trimmed V and J ends, which lost 4 bases and 2 bases, there was a span of 9 bases. The CDR3 extends over 14 amino acids. The germline V gene encodes CDR1 MGHDK and CDR2 SYGVNS. CDR3 in amino acids: CASSADGAGNTIYF. The CDR3 bases are TGTGCCAGCAGTGCGGACGGGGCTGGAAACACCATATATTTT. Variable domain in full (rest from reference TRBV25-1 and TRBJ1-3): EADIYQTPRYLVIGTGKKITLECSQTMGHDKMYWYQQDPGMELHLIHYSYGVNSTEKGDLSSESTVSRIRTEHFPLTLESARPSHTSQYLCASSADGAGNTIYFGEGSWLTVV.

This sequence joins TRBV5-1 and TRBJ1-1; TRBD1 agrees at 8 bases. This CDR3 is built from 15 residues. V lost 5 bases and J lost 0; bases outside the gene matches: 6. Germline CDR1 SGHRS, CDR2 YFSETQ. The CDR3 region has the DNA TGCGCCAGCAGGGGGGAACAGGGGGTGAACACTGAAGCTTTCTTT. This encodes CASRGEQGVNTEAFF.

This chain links TRBV14 with TRBJ2-5; tentative D call: TRBD2 (6 bases). V was clipped by 1 base and J by 5 bases, with 14 bases between them. The length of the CDR3 is 15 residues. Germline assignment: CDR1 SGHDN and CDR2 FVKESK. DNA of the CDR3: TGTGCCAGCAGCCAAGGCCAGTGGGACTGGGAGACCCAGTACTTC. This codes for CASSQGQWDWETQYF.

In DNA, the CDR3 is TGTGCCAGCAGCCAAGAAGGGGGACAGGGTAGGGAGCAGTACTTC. Translation gives CASSQEGGQGREQYF. The chain links TRBV3-1 (or the pseudogene TRBV3-2) to TRBJ2-7, with 9 bases matching TRBD1. Germline values: CDR1 LGHDT, CDR2 YNNKEL (reference sequence). The J segment lost 7 bases and the V segment lost 0 bases, leaving 7 bases of the junction unmatched. CDR3 length: 15 amino acids.

The V call is TRBV12-3 or TRBV12-4, the J call TRBJ2-7; 9 bases match TRBD2. The junction had 5 bases not matched to a gene; V was cut back by 8 bases and J by 6 bases. The CDR3 is made up of 12 amino acids. CDR3 in DNA: TGTGCCAGCGGAGCTAGCGGGGTCGAGCAGTACTTC. Encoded protein: CASGASGVEQYF.

V gene TRBV19 combines with J gene TRBJ1-2; 7 positions match TRBD1. The ends lost 7 bases at V and 4 bases at J; junction bases unmatched: 3. Looked up from germline, CDR1 is LNHDA and CDR2 is SQIVND (reference sequence). The CDR3 runs to 12 residues. CDR3 sequence (DNA): TGTGCCAGTATTGACAGGGTCTATGGCTACACCTTC. Residues: CASIDRVYGYTF.

The chain has TRBV28 and TRBJ1-3; TRBD1 is a possible D gene (5 bases). The CDR3 spans 15 residues. Between the trimmed V and J ends, which lost 3 bases and 3 bases, there was a span of 12 bases. Germline assignment: CDR1 MDHEN and CDR2 SYDVKM. The CDR3 sequence is CASSFRGTVGNTIYF. CDR3 sequence (DNA): TGTGCCAGCAGTTTCCGGGGGACGGTTGGAAACACCATATATTTT. The complete variable domain, with remaining parts taken from reference TRBV28 and TRBJ1-3, reads DVKVTQSSRYLVKRTGEKVFLECVQDMDHENMFWYRQDPGLGLRLIYFSYDVKMKEKGDIPEGYSVSREKKERFSLILESASTNQTSMYLCASSFRGTVGNTIYFGEGSWLTVV.

This clone was counted a few times. The chain is built from TRBV9 and TRBJ2-1; 7 bases line up with TRBD2. The CDR3 spans 16 residues. V was pared by 4 bases and J by 3 bases, with 10 bases of the junction left unmatched. The V gene's germline CDR1 is SGDLS and CDR2 YYNGEE. The CDR3 sequence is CASSPRGGVGYNEQFF. The CDR3 nucleotides are TGTGCCAGCAGCCCCCGTGGGGGGGTGGGCTACAATGAGCAGTTCTTC.

This clone came up once. The chain combines TRBV3-1 (or the pseudogene TRBV3-2) with TRBJ1-2; D uncertain. Germline CDR1 LGHDT, CDR2 YNNKEL (reference sequence). The CDR3 sequence is 15 residues long. Trimming removed 0 bases at V and 4 bases at J, with 12 bases between. CDR3 residues: CASSQDGQVLYGYTF. Written as DNA, the CDR3 is TGTGCCAGCAGCCAAGACGGTCAGGTCCTCTATGGCTACACCTTC.

This chain joins TRBV5-5 and TRBJ1-5, with D perhaps TRBD1 (5 bases). V lost 2 bases and J 2 bases, leaving 11 bases between the germline ends. The germline V gene has CDR1 SGHKS and CDR2 YYEKEE (reference sequence). The CDR3 runs to 15 residues. The CDR3 DNA is TGTGCCAGCAGCTTTTTCAGGGAGGGCAATCAGCCCCAGCATTTT. Its translation is CASSFFREGNQPQHF. The full variable domain, completed using reference TRBV5-5 and TRBJ1-5, is DAGVTQSPTHLIKTRGQQVTLRCSPISGHKSVSWYQQVLGQGPQFIFQYYEKEERGRGNFPDRFSARQFPNYSSELNVNALLLGDSALYLCASSFFREGNQPQHFGDGTRLSIL.

The chain carries TRBV19 and TRBJ1-5, with a possible D match to TRBD1 (6 bases). The ends were cut back, 6 bases at V and 2 bases at J, with 14 bases in the middle. The germline V gene has CDR1 LNHDA and CDR2 SQIVND (reference sequence). CDR3 size: 15 residues. The CDR3 protein is CASREQGGGNQPQHF. CDR3 nucleotides: TGTGCCAGTAGGGAACAGGGCGGAGGCAATCAGCCCCAGCATTTT.

The rearrangement uses TRBV9 and TRBJ2-3, with TRBD1 matching 8 bases. The V segment lost 0 bases and the J segment 3 bases; nucleotides outside the gene matches: 3. This CDR3 contains 15 residues. Looked up from germline, CDR1 is SGDLS and CDR2 is YYNGEE. CDR3 region: CASSVGDRLTDTQYF. In DNA, the CDR3 is TGTGCCAGCAGCGTAGGGGACAGGCTAACAGATACGCAGTATTTT.

The chain is built from TRBV5-1 and TRBJ2-7, with D possibly matching TRBD1 (6 bases). Trimming left V 0 bases short and J 4 bases short, with 14 bases between. The CDR3 spans 15 residues. In germline, CDR1 is SGHRS, CDR2 YFSETQ. The CDR3 bases are TGCGCCAGCAGCTTGGAACAAACAGGGCCATACGAGCAGTACTTC. This translates into CASSLEQTGPYEQYF.

The gene calls are TRBV11-2 and TRBJ1-1, with D possibly being TRBD1 (5 bases). V lost 6 bases to trimming and J lost 4 bases, with 15 bases between them. The CDR3 has 14 amino acids. Germline CDR1 is SGHAT and CDR2 is FQNNGV. The CDR3 DNA reads as TGTGCCAGCAGACGGGGCCGCGGGGGCACTGAAGCTTTCTTT. Translation: CASRRGRGGTEAFF.

The rearrangement joins TRBV11-3 to TRBJ2-2; 9 nucleotides line up with TRBD2. CDR1 is SGHNT, CDR2 YENEEA, per germline. CDR3 length: 15 residues. V lost 6 bases to trimming and J lost 8 bases; unmatched junction nucleotides: 10. In DNA, the CDR3 is TGTGCCAGCAGAAAGGGACTAGCTGGTACGGGGGAGCTGTTTTTT. Amino acid sequence: CASRKGLAGTGELFF.

The V call is TRBV23-1, the J call TRBJ2-5, with 7 bases fitting TRBD1. TRBV23-1 is designated an ORF whose function remains uncertain. The V segment lost 2 bases and the J segment 3 bases; nucleotides outside the gene matches: 12. This CDR3 is 17 amino acids long. CDR3 sequence reads: CASSQPSRQGTKETQYF. CDR3 bases: TGCGCCAGCAGTCAACCCTCCCGACAGGGAACGAAAGAGACCCAGTACTTC.

The chain employs TRBV5-6 and TRBJ2-2; D is perhaps TRBD1 (7 bases). The germline V gene encodes CDR1 SGHDT and CDR2 YYEEEE. The CDR3 contains 17 residues. Deletions cut 3 bases from V and 0 bases from J, with 15 bases between. The CDR3 DNA follows: TGTGCCAGCAGCTCGAGGGCGGGACAGTCGAACACCGGGGAGCTGTTTTTT. Protein product: CASSSRAGQSNTGELFF.